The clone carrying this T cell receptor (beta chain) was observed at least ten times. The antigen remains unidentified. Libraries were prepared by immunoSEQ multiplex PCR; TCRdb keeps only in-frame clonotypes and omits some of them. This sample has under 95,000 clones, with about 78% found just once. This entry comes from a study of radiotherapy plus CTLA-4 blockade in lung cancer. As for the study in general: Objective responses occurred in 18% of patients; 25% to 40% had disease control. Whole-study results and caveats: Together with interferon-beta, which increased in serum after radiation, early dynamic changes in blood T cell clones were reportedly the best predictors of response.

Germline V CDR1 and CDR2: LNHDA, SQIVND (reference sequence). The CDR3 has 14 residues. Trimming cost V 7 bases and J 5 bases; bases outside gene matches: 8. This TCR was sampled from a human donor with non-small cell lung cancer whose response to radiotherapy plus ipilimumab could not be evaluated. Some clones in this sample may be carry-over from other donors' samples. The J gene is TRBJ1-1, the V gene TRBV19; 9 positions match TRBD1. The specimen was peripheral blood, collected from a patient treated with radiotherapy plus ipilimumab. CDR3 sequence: CASNPGQGRTEAFF. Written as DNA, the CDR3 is TGTGCCAGTAACCCGGGACAGGGAAGAACTGAAGCTTTCTTT.